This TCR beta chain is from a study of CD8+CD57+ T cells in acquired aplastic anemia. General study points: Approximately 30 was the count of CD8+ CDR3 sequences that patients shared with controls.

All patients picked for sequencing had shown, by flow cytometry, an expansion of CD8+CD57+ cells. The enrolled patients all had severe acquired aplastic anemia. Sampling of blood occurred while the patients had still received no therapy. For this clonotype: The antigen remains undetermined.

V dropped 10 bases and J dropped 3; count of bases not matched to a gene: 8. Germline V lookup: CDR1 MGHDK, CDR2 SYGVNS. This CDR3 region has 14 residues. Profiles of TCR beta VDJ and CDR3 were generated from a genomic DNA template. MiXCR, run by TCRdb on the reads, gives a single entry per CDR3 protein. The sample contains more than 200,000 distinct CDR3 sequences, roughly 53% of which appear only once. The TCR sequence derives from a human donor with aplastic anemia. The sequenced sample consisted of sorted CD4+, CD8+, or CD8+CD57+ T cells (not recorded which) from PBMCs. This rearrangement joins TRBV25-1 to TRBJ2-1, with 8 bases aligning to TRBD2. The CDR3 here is CATSEGLDYNEQFF. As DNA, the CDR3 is TGTGCCACCAGCGAGGGACTAGACTACAATGAGCAGTTCTTC.